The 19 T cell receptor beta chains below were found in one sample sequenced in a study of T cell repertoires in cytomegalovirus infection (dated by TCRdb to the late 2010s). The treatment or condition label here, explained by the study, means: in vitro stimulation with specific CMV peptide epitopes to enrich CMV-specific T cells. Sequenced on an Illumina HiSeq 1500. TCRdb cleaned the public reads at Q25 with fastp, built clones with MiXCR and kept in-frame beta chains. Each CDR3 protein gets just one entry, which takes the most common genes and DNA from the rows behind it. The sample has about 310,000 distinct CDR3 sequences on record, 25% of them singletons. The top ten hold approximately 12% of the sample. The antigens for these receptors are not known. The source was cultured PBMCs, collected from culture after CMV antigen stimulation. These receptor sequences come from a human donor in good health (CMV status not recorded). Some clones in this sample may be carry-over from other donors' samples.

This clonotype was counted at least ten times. CDR3 DNA: TGTGCCAGCAGTGAACTTCAGGGTAACACTGAAGCTTTCTTT. Protein: CASSELQGNTEAFF. This chain connects TRBV2 to TRBJ1-1; perhaps TRBD1 as D (5 bases). The CDR3 contains 14 residues. The ends were cut back, 2 bases at V and 2 bases at J, with 9 bases in the middle. Germline CDR1 and CDR2: SNHLY and FYNNEI.

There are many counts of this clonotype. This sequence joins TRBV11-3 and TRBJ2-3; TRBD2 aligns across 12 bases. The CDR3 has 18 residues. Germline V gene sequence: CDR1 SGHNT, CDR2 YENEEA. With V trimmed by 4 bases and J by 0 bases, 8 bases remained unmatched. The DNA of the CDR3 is TGTGCCAGCAGCTCGGAGACTAGCGGGAGTTGGAGCACAGATACGCAGTATTTT. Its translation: CASSSETSGSWSTDTQYF.

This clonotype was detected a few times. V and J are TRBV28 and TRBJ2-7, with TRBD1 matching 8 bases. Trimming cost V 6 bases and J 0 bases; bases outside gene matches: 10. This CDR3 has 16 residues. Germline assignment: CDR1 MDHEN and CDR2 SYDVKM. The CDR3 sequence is CASSKTPGQASYEQYF. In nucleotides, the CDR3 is TGTGCCAGCAGCAAAACGCCGGGACAGGCCTCCTACGAGCAGTACTTC.

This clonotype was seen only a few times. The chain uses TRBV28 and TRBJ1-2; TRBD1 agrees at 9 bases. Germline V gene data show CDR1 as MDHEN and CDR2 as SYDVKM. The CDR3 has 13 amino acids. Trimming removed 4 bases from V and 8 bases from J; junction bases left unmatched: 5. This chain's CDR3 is CASSSGQGSGYTF. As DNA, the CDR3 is TGTGCCAGCAGTTCGGGACAGGGAAGCGGCTACACCTTC.

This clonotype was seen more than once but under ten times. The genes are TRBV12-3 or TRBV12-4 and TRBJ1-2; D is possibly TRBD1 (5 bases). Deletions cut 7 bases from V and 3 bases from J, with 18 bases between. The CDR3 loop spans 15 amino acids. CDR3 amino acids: CASNKQAGPHYGYTF. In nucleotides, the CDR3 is TGTGCCAGCAATAAGCAGGCAGGGCCCCACTATGGCTACACCTTC.

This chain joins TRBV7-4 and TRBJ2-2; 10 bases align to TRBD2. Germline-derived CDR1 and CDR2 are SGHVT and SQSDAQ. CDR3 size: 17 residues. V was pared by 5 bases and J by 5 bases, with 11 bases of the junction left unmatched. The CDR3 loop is CASSLGTSDWWTGELFF. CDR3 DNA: TGTGCCAGCAGCCTCGGGACTAGCGACTGGTGGACCGGGGAGCTGTTTTTT.

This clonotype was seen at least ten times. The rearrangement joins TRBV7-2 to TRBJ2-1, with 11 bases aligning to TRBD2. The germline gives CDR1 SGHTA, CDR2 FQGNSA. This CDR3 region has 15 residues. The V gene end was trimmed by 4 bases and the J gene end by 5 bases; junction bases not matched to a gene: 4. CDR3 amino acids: CASSSGTSGNNEQFF. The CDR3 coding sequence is TGTGCCAGCAGCTCGGGGACTAGCGGAAACAATGAGCAGTTCTTC.

In nucleotides, the CDR3 is TGCAGTGCTAGGGGAGGGACGGCTAGCACAGATACGCAGTATTTT. Translated, it gives CSARGGTASTDTQYF. V is TRBV20-1 and J is TRBJ2-3; TRBD2 agrees at 7 bases. This CDR3 has 15 amino acids. Trimming took 3 bases from V and 0 from J; bases not matched to a gene: 6. The germline V gene encodes CDR1 DFQATT and CDR2 SNEGSKA (reference sequence).

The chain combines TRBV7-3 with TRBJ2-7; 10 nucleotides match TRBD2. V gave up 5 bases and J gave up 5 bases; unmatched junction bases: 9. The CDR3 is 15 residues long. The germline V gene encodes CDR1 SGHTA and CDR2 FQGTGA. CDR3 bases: TGTGCCAGCAGCCTCGGACTAGCGGATGGCCACGAGCAGTACTTC. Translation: CASSLGLADGHEQYF.

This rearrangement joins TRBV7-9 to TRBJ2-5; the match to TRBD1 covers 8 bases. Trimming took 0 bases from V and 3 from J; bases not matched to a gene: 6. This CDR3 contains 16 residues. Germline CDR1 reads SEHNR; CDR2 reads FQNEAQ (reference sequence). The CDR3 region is CASSLAGQGGKETQYF. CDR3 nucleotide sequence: TGTGCCAGCAGCTTAGCTGGACAGGGAGGCAAAGAGACCCAGTACTTC.

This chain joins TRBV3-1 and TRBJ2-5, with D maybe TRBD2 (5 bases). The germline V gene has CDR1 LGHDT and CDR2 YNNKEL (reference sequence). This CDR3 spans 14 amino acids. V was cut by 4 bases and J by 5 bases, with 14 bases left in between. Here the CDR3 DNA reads TGTGCCAGCAGCCTACGCCGGGGTTTGGAGACCCAGTACTTC. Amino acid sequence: CASSLRRGLETQYF.

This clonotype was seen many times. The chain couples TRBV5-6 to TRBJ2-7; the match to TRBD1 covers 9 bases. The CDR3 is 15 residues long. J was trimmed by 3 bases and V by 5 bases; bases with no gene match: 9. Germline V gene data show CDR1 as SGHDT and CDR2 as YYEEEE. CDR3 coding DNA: TGTGCCAGCAGAATTACAGGGGGCCTCGGCTACGAGCAGTACTTC. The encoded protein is CASRITGGLGYEQYF.

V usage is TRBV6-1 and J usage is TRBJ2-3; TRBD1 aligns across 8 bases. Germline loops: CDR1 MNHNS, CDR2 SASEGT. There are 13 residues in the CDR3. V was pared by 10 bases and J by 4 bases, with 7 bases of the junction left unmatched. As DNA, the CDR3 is TGTGCCACGAGACAGGGGTTGGCAGATACGCAGTATTTT. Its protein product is CATRQGLADTQYF.

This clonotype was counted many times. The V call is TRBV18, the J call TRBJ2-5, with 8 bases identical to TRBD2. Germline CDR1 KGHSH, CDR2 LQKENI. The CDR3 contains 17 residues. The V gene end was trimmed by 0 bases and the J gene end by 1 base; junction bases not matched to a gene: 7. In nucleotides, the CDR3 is TGTGCCAGCTCACCACCGAGCGGGAGAGGGGGCCAAGAGACCCAGTACTTC. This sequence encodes CASSPPSGRGGQETQYF.

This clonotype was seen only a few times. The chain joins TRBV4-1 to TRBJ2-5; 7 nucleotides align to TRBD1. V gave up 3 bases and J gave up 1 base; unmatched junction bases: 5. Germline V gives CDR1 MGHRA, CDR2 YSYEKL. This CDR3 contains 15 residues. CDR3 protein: CASSHPGQAQETQYF. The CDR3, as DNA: TGCGCCAGCAGCCATCCTGGACAGGCCCAAGAGACCCAGTACTTC.

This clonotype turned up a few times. CDR3 in DNA: TGTGCCAGCAGCCAAGAGGGGACAGTTGCAACTAATGAAAAACTGTTTTTT. Translation gives CASSQEGTVATNEKLFF. V and J are TRBV4-2 and TRBJ1-4, with 7 positions matching TRBD1. The germline gives CDR1 LGHNA, CDR2 YNFKEQ. Unmatched junction bases numbered 4, after V lost 0 bases and J lost 0 bases. This CDR3 is built from 17 residues.

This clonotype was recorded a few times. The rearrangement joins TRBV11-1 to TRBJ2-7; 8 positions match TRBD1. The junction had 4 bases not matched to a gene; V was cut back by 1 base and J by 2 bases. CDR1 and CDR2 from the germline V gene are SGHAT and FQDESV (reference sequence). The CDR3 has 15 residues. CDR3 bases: TGTGCCAGCAGCTTAGAGGGACAGGACCCCTACGAGCAGTACTTC. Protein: CASSLEGQDPYEQYF. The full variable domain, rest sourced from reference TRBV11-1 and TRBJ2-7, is EAEVAQSPRYKITEKSQAVAFWCDPISGHATLYWYRQILGQGPELLVQFQDESVVDDSQLPKDRFSAERLKGVDSTLKIQPAELGDSAMYLCASSLEGQDPYEQYFGPGTRLTVT.

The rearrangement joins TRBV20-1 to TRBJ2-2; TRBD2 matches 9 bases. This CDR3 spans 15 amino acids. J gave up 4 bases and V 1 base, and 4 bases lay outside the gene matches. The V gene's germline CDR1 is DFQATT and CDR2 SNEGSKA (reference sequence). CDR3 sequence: CSARGASGTTGELFF. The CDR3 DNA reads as TGCAGTGCTAGAGGTGCTAGCGGGACCACCGGGGAGCTGTTTTTT.

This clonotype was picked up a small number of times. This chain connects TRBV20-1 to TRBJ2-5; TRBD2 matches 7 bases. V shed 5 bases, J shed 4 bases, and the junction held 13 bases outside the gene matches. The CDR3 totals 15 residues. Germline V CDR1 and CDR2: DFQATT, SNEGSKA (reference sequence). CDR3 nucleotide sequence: TGCAGTGCTGACAGCGGGACGCAAGGGAGAGAGACCCAGTACTTC. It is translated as CSADSGTQGRETQYF.